These 23 T cell receptor beta chains came from one sample sequenced in a study of blood T cell repertoires in COVID-19. Some clones are missing from TCRdb's copy, which holds only in-frame ones; the method was immunoSEQ multiplex PCR. The data hold about 40,000 clones, with around 83% observed a single time. Sequencing was carried out using peripheral blood. The receptor source for this set is a woman between 55 and 75 years old with acute or convalescent COVID-19.

This chain uses TRBV11-2 with TRBJ2-3; the match to TRBD1 covers 7 bases. Germline assignment: CDR1 SGHAT and CDR2 FQNNGV. The CDR3 runs to 16 residues. The trim removed 5 bases at V and 2 bases at J, leaving 10 bases unmatched. CDR3 sequence: CASSPGTGDLTDTQYF. The DNA for the CDR3 is TGTGCCAGCAGCCCCGGCACAGGGGACCTCACAGATACGCAGTATTTT. The variable domain in full, completed from reference TRBV11-2 and TRBJ2-3, reads EAGVAQSPRYKIIEKRQSVAFWCNPISGHATLYWYQQILGQGPKLLIQFQNNGVVDDSQLPKDRFSAERLKGVDSTLKIQPAKLEDSAVYLCASSPGTGDLTDTQYFGPGTRLTVL.

The chain couples TRBV24-1 to TRBJ1-1; 7 bases align to TRBD1. The CDR3 has 13 amino acids. Germline V gene sequence: CDR1 KGHDR, CDR2 SFDVKD. The J segment lost 2 bases and the V segment lost 7 bases, leaving 3 bases of the junction unmatched. In DNA form, the CDR3 reads TGTGCCACCAGCCACAGGGGTAACACTGAAGCTTTCTTT. Its translation is CATSHRGNTEAFF.

This clone is termed medium-sized. The gene calls are TRBV5-1 and TRBJ1-2; a possible D gene is TRBD1 (6 bases). CDR3 length: 15 amino acids. CDR1 is SGHRS and CDR2 is YFSETQ in the germline V gene. Trimming removed 3 bases at V and 2 bases at J, with 14 bases between. The CDR3 DNA sequence: TGCGCCAGCAGCTCCGGACAGATCCAAAACTATGGCTACACCTTC. This codes for CASSSGQIQNYGYTF.

This clone was seen more than once but under ten times. No conserved phenylalanine or tryptophan ends this CDR3, so it is likely a read error. No DNA is shown, since the ends of the CDR3 on it are uncertain; the CDR3 is the one TCRdb lists. The rearrangement links TRBV24-1 to TRBJ1-2; the table's D call of TRBD1 was not tested on the DNA. The CDR3 has 23 residues if both end residues are counted. Germline CDR1 reads KGHDR; CDR2 reads SFDVKD. CDR3 sequence: CATSDPSWTVLPFEAVCKLGLGL.

The gene calls are TRBV29-1 and TRBJ2-1; D is undetermined. Per germline, CDR1 SQVTM and CDR2 ANQGSEA. Trimming left V 1 base short and J 7 bases short, with 11 bases between. The CDR3 is made up of 13 amino acids. The CDR3 protein is CSVEGLTRNEQFF. CDR3 in DNA: TGCAGCGTTGAAGGTCTGACGAGGAATGAGCAGTTCTTC.

This chain connects TRBV18 to TRBJ1-2, with D possibly being TRBD1 (5 bases). Germline CDR1 is KGHSH and CDR2 is LQKENI. CDR3 length equals 17 residues. V was trimmed by 1 base and J by 7 bases, leaving 22 bases between them. DNA for the CDR3: TGTGCCAGCTCACCACAACACCTTTCGGGGGTTGTGGGTGGCTACACCTTC. Amino acid sequence: CASSPQHLSGVVGGYTF.

This clone was counted a few times. The chain has TRBV12-5 and TRBJ1-1; TRBD1 aligns across 8 bases. Germline lookup yields CDR1 LGHNT and CDR2 FRNRAP. This CDR3 is built from 16 residues. Unmatched junction bases numbered 6, after V lost 1 base and J lost 2 bases. The CDR3 spells CASGLGGQGKNTEAFF. The CDR3 bases are TGTGCTAGTGGTTTGGGCGGACAGGGCAAAAACACTGAAGCTTTCTTT. The whole variable domain, remainder taken from reference TRBV12-5 and TRBJ1-1, is DARVTQTPRHKVTEMGQEVTMRCQPILGHNTVFWYRQTMMQGLELLAYFRNRAPLDDSGMPKDRFSAEMPDATLATLKIQPSEPRDSAVYFCASGLGGQGKNTEAFFGQGTRLTVV.

The chain joins TRBV7-8 to TRBJ1-6; perhaps TRBD1 as D (5 bases). V dropped 4 bases and J dropped 7 bases, with 17 bases sitting between them. CDR3 length: 16 residues. Germline CDR1 is SGHVS and CDR2 is FQNEAQ. The CDR3 nucleotides read TGTGCCAGCAGCTCGCCTAGCGGGGCGGGAAATTCACCCCTCCACTTT. Its protein product is CASSSPSGAGNSPLHF.

The rearrangement links TRBV2 to TRBJ1-6; TRBD1 aligns across 7 bases. The CDR3 contains 13 residues. V shed 6 bases, J shed 7 bases, and the junction held 3 bases outside the gene matches. CDR1 SNHLY and CDR2 FYNNEI come from the germline V gene. The CDR3 bases are TGTGCCAGCAGGGGACAGCTAAATTCACCCCTCCACTTT. Amino acid sequence: CASRGQLNSPLHF.

This clone was picked up one time. The chain recombines TRBV5-1 with TRBJ2-5; the D gene is possibly TRBD1 (5 bases). Germline-derived CDR1 and CDR2 are SGHRS and YFSETQ. Trimming removed 0 bases from V and 4 bases from J, with 13 bases in between. The CDR3 consists of 15 residues. DNA for the CDR3: TGCGCCAGCAGCTTGGAGGCAGGGCAAGGAGAGACCCAGTACTTC. Translation gives CASSLEAGQGETQYF.

The chain links TRBV2 to TRBJ2-2, with D unresolved. The V gene's germline CDR1 is SNHLY and CDR2 FYNNEI. V was clipped by 3 bases and J by 6 bases, with 14 bases between them. This CDR3 has 15 amino acids. The CDR3 is CASSEGLGSPGELFF. The CDR3 coding sequence is TGTGCCAGCAGTGAGGGTCTAGGTAGTCCCGGGGAGCTGTTTTTT.

CDR3 DNA sequence: TGTGCCAGCAGCCACGGCCAATTAGCTCGAGCTTTCTTT. The encoded protein is CASSHGQLARAFF. The chain uses TRBV3-1 (or the pseudogene TRBV3-2) and TRBJ1-1; D not resolved. Trimming stripped 3 bases from V and 10 bases from J, with 15 bases between. CDR3 length: 13 amino acids. Germline loops: CDR1 LGHDT, CDR2 YNNKEL (reference sequence).

The chain is built from TRBV11-3 and TRBJ1-1, with 7 positions matching TRBD1. There are 14 residues in the CDR3. The V and J ends lost 4 bases and 0 bases, in that order; junction bases with no gene match: 2. CDR1 and CDR2 (germline): SGHNT, YENEEA. In DNA form, the CDR3 reads TGTGCCAGCAGCTCCGGACAGGTGAACACTGAAGCTTTCTTT. Encoded protein: CASSSGQVNTEAFF.

This clone came up a few times. The V and J genes are TRBV6-5 and TRBJ1-1, with D perhaps matching TRBD1 (5 bases). V shed 4 bases and J shed 0 bases, with 6 bases lying between them. This CDR3 spans 13 amino acids. Germline V gene lookup returns CDR1 MNHEY and CDR2 SVGAGI. The CDR3 loop is CASSWTMNTEAFF. In nucleotides, the CDR3 is TGTGCCAGCAGTTGGACAATGAACACTGAAGCTTTCTTT.

The gene calls are TRBV4-2 and TRBJ2-3; possible D gene TRBD2, 7 bases. CDR1 is LGHNA, CDR2 YNFKEQ, per germline. The CDR3 length is 14 residues. Trimming removed 9 bases at V and 0 bases at J, with 13 bases between. The CDR3 DNA sequence: TGTGCCAGGGGCGGGGGCCCTAGCACAGATACGCAGTATTTT. Encoded protein: CARGGGPSTDTQYF.

The rearrangement uses TRBV5-5 and TRBJ1-5; 7 positions match TRBD1. V lost 2 bases, J lost 2 bases, and 7 bases stayed unmatched. The germline gives CDR1 SGHKS, CDR2 YYEKEE (reference sequence). The CDR3 runs to 16 residues. The CDR3 protein is CASSFYRDSRNQPQHF. The CDR3 DNA follows: TGTGCCAGCAGCTTTTACCGGGACAGTCGCAATCAGCCCCAGCATTTT.

The chain joins TRBV4-1 to TRBJ1-3; TRBD1 matches at 7 bases. V lost 4 bases, J lost 1 base, and 4 bases stayed unmatched. Germline CDR1 reads MGHRA; CDR2 reads YSYEKL. This CDR3 comprises 15 residues. CDR3 protein: CASSLAGQSGNTIYF. Here the CDR3 DNA reads TGCGCCAGCAGCCTAGCGGGACAGTCTGGAAACACCATATATTTT.

The chain links TRBV19 to TRBJ1-5, with 8 nucleotides matching TRBD1. Germline loops: CDR1 LNHDA, CDR2 SQIVND (reference sequence). J lost 2 bases, V lost 3 bases, and 6 bases had no gene match. The CDR3 covers 16 residues. The CDR3 DNA is TGTGCCAGTAGTATGCGGACAGGGACTCGCAATCAGCCCCAGCATTTT. It specifies CASSMRTGTRNQPQHF. Variable domain in full (rest from reference TRBV19 and TRBJ1-5): DGGITQSPKYLFRKEGQNVTLSCEQNLNHDAMYWYRQDPGQGLRLIYYSQIVNDFQKGDIAEGYSVSREKKESFPLTVTSAQKNPTAFYLCASSMRTGTRNQPQHFGDGTRLSIL.

The chain carries TRBV28 and TRBJ2-7; TRBD1 matches 10 bases. The CDR3 is made up of 15 amino acids. J lost 1 base, V lost 7 bases, and 7 bases had no gene match. Looked up from germline, CDR1 is MDHEN and CDR2 is SYDVKM. CDR3 region: CASTNVGQGSYEQYF. The CDR3 DNA is TGTGCCAGCACCAATGTGGGACAGGGGTCCTACGAGCAGTACTTC.

The chain carries TRBV6-5 and TRBJ2-5; no reliable D call. Trimming left V 7 bases short and J 4 bases short, with 13 bases between. The CDR3 is 13 amino acids. CDR1 is MNHEY and CDR2 is SVGAGI in the germline V gene. The CDR3 region has the DNA TGTGCCAGCACCCTAGGTTCGGTAGAGACCCAGTACTTC. It specifies CASTLGSVETQYF.

J is TRBJ1-1 and V is TRBV6-5; D remains unclear. V lost 3 bases and J 1 base, leaving 9 bases between the germline ends. The CDR3 has 14 amino acids. Germline V gives CDR1 MNHEY, CDR2 SVGAGI. The CDR3 protein is CASSYQAPNTEAFF. As DNA, the CDR3 is TGTGCCAGCAGTTATCAGGCCCCGAACACTGAAGCTTTCTTT.

The chain is built from TRBV5-6 and TRBJ1-2; D might be TRBD1 (6 bases). Trimming removed 4 bases at V and 5 bases at J, with 21 bases between. The CDR3 runs 16 residues. Germline loops: CDR1 SGHDT, CDR2 YYEEEE. CDR3 protein: CASSPGAPQGRYGYTF. DNA of the CDR3: TGTGCCAGCAGCCCCGGGGCCCCTCAGGGGCGATATGGCTACACCTTC.

The chain carries TRBV5-3 and TRBJ2-4, with TRBD2 matching 7 bases. TRBV5-3 belongs to the ORF category, with a function that is uncertain. This CDR3 region has 16 residues. V lost 0 bases, J lost 3 bases, and 6 bases stayed unmatched. As DNA, the CDR3 is TGTGCCAGAAGCTTGGCGCGGGAGAAGGACAAAAACATTCAGTACTTC. Protein product: CARSLAREKDKNIQYF.